This T cell receptor beta chain is drawn from a study of blood T cell repertoires in COVID-19. Turning to the study itself: Acute and convalescent COVID-19 samples came from the United States, Italy and Spain. T cells, B-cell-depleted T cells, or PBMCs provided the cDNA or gDNA that served as material.

Germline assignment: CDR1 LGHDT and CDR2 YNNKEL (reference sequence). CDR3 length: 17 residues. V lost 3 bases to trimming and J lost 0 bases; unmatched junction nucleotides: 7. Authors' data handling: The assay estimated nucleated cells by amplifying reference gene primers. Generated by immunoSEQ multiplex PCR, the TCRdb table keeps only in-frame clones and is missing some. The V and J calls and the clone size are those of that table, but D and trimming were determined from the DNA. The sample consists of roughly 340,000 clones, approximately 90% of them appearing once. Sequenced sample: peripheral blood. The receptor was derived from a woman aged 18-30 years who had recovered from COVID-19. The rearrangement links TRBV3-1 (or the pseudogene TRBV3-2) to TRBJ2-7; 11 nucleotides align to TRBD2. DNA of the CDR3: TGTGCCAGCAGCCACGGACTAGCGGGCCTGAGCTCCTACGAGCAGTACGTC. It translates to CASSHGLAGLSSYEQYV.